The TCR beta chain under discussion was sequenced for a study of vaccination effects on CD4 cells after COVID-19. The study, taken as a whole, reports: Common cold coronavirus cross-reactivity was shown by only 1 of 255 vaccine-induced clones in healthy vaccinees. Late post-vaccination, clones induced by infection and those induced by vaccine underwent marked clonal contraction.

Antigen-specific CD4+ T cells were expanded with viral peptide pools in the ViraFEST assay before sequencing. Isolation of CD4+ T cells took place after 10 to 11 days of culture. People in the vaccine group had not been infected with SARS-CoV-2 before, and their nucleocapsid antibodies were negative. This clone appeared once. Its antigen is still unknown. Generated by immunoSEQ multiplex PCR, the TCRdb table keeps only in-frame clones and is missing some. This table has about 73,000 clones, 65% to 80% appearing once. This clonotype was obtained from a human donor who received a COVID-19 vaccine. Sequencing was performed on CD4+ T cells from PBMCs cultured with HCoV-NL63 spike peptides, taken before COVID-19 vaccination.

In DNA form, the CDR3 reads TGTGCCTGGAGTCCCGGACGGAATTCACCCCTCCACTTT. Its protein is CAWSPGRNSPLHF. J is TRBJ1-6 and V is TRBV30; no clear D. V lost 2 bases and J lost 7, with 9 bases in between. Germline CDR1 is GTSNPN and CDR2 is SVGIG (reference sequence). The CDR3 contains 13 residues.